This record looks at one T cell receptor (beta chain) sequence and its context. The antigen remains undetermined. The data belong to a study of T cell responses to AZD1222 COVID-19 vaccine. Points from the study as a whole: The donors showed a predominance of white British ancestry and of females, with possible underestimation of clonal diversity.

Data came from immunoSEQ multiplex PCR; TCRdb stores just in-frame clones and leaves some out. The table includes more than 100,000 clones, about 92% detected once. Per the germline V gene, CDR1 is SGHRS and CDR2 is YFSETQ. Between the trimmed V and J ends, which lost 1 base and 6 bases, there was a span of 13 bases. This CDR3 has 14 amino acids. This specimen was peripheral blood, taken 28 days after the second AZD1222 dose. V is TRBV5-1 and J is TRBJ1-2; D perhaps matches TRBD1 (5 bases). The origin of this receptor is an adult who received the AZD1222 COVID-19 vaccine. The CDR3 loop reads CASSLRGGADGYTF. CDR3 coding DNA: TGCGCCAGCAGCTTGCGGGGGGGAGCGGATGGCTACACCTTC. The full variable domain, rest sourced from reference TRBV5-1 and TRBJ1-2, is KAGVTQTPRYLIKTRGQQVTLSCSPISGHRSVSWYQQTPGQGLQFLFEYFSETQRNKGNFPGRFSGRQFSNSRSEMNVSTLELGDSALYLCASSLRGGADGYTFGSGTRLTVV.